These 17 T cell receptor beta chains originate from one sample sequenced in a study of blood T cells in healthy people across ages. A second PCR, run for 7 to 11 cycles, used a sample-barcoded 5' primer plus a J-beta primer mix. MiXCR, run by TCRdb on the 5' RACE reads, gives a single entry per CDR3 protein. This sample has 1.5 million to 1.9 million distinct CDR3 sequences, with 35% to 45% found just once. The sample consisted of blood. These receptors were collected from a woman aged 18-29 years in good health.

In regard to this clonotype: A much bigger clone sits one base away, suggesting this may be a read error. The V call is TRBV5-1, the J call TRBJ2-7; TRBD1 is a possible D gene (5 bases). CDR3 length: 13 amino acids. V was pared by 4 bases and J by 5 bases, with 13 bases between. Germline V gene data show CDR1 as SGHRS and CDR2 as YFSETQ. CDR3 loop: CASSRGRDHEQYF. CDR3 coding DNA: TGCGCCAGCAGCAGAGGCAGGGATCACGAGCAGTACTTC.

This chain connects TRBV6-2 or TRBV6-3 to TRBJ2-3, with TRBD2 identical over 10 bases. The ends lost 8 bases at V and 2 bases at J; junction bases unmatched: 13. This CDR3 is 17 amino acids long. From germline, CDR1 is MNHEY and CDR2 SVGEGT. The CDR3 is CASSYQGTSALTDTQYF. In DNA, the CDR3 is TGTGCCAGCTCTTACCAGGGGACTAGCGCGCTCACAGATACGCAGTATTTT.

DNA for the CDR3: TGTGCCAGCAGTTCGAACAGGGTCGCCGGAAACACCATATATTTT. It codes for CASSSNRVAGNTIYF. The chain has TRBV11-2 and TRBJ1-3, with D possibly being TRBD1 (6 bases). This CDR3 spans 15 amino acids. Looked up from germline, CDR1 is SGHAT and CDR2 is FQNNGV. V lost 6 bases and J 4 bases, leaving 16 bases between the germline ends.

This sequence joins TRBV20-1 and TRBJ2-3, with 9 positions matching TRBD2. The germline gives CDR1 DFQATT, CDR2 SNEGSKA (reference sequence). The CDR3 spans 14 residues. V shed 6 bases and J 2 bases; nucleotides not matched to a gene: 6. The CDR3 here is CSAIAGADTDTQYF. The DNA for the CDR3 is TGCAGTGCCATAGCGGGGGCCGACACAGATACGCAGTATTTT.

The chain couples TRBV20-1 to TRBJ2-4; D might be TRBD2 (5 bases). Trimming removed 0 bases from V and 13 bases from J, with 22 bases in between. Germline CDR1 is DFQATT and CDR2 is SNEGSKA (reference sequence). The CDR3 contains 15 residues. The CDR3 region has the DNA TGCAGTGCTAGAGATATGGGGAGCTCCTACAATGAGCAGTACTTC. It encodes CSARDMGSSYNEQYF.

The chain is built from TRBV27 and TRBJ2-7; D is undetermined. The CDR3 extends over 14 amino acids. Trimming left V 3 bases short and J 0 bases short, with 9 bases between. Germline V gene data show CDR1 as MNHEY and CDR2 as SMNVEV (reference sequence). CDR3 nucleotide sequence: TGTGCCAGCAGTTTTTTAGAGAACTCCTACGAGCAGTACTTC. Amino acid sequence: CASSFLENSYEQYF.

The gene calls are TRBV7-2 and TRBJ1-2; D might be TRBD1 (5 bases). V was cut by 3 bases and J by 11 bases, with 16 bases left in between. The CDR3 length is 13 residues. CDR1 SGHTA and CDR2 FQGNSA come from the germline V gene. Written as DNA, the CDR3 is TGTGCCAGCAGCTTCTACAGGAGCCCGAGTTACACCTTC. Protein sequence: CASSFYRSPSYTF.

This clonotype was observed a single time. The chain employs TRBV13 and TRBJ1-3; D is uncertain. V was trimmed by 3 bases and J by 4 bases, leaving 10 bases between them. This CDR3 spans 14 amino acids. Germline loops: CDR1 PRHDT, CDR2 FYEKMQ (reference sequence). The CDR3 sequence: CASSFTTEGNTIYF. The CDR3 bases are TGTGCCAGCAGCTTCACGACTGAAGGAAACACCATATATTTT. The variable domain in full, completed from reference TRBV13 and TRBJ1-3, reads AAGVIQSPRHLIKEKRETATLKCYPIPRHDTVYWYQQGPGQDPQFLISFYEKMQSDKGSIPDRFSAQQFSDYHSELNMSSLELGDSALYFCASSFTTEGNTIYFGEGSWLTVV.

This clonotype was recorded only once. The chain has TRBV20-1 and TRBJ2-1; 9 nucleotides agree with TRBD2. The V segment lost 3 bases and the J segment 2 bases; nucleotides outside the gene matches: 5. The CDR3 has 15 residues. Germline lookup yields CDR1 DFQATT and CDR2 SNEGSKA (reference sequence). Here the CDR3 reads CSASPGLATYNEQFF. The DNA of the CDR3 is TGCAGTGCTAGTCCGGGACTAGCCACCTACAATGAGCAGTTCTTC.

V and J are TRBV7-9 and TRBJ1-2; D remains unclear. CDR3 length: 15 amino acids. Germline assignment: CDR1 SEHNR and CDR2 FQNEAQ (reference sequence). V lost 3 bases and J lost 3, with 14 bases in between. CDR3 nucleotide sequence: TGTGCCAGCAGCTTGGACTGGGGATTGGACTATGGCTACACCTTC. Its translation: CASSLDWGLDYGYTF.

This clonotype was recorded a few times. The genes are TRBV27 and TRBJ2-3, with TRBD2 matching 7 bases. Trimming cost V 8 bases and J 5 bases; bases outside gene matches: 7. This CDR3 is built from 13 residues. CDR1 is MNHEY, CDR2 SMNVEV, per germline (reference sequence). CDR3 DNA: TGTGCCAGCCATGGGGGGGGATTAGATACGCAGTATTTT. Translated: CASHGGGLDTQYF.

V and J are TRBV5-1 and TRBJ2-3; D may be TRBD1 (6 bases). Trimming shortened V by 1 base and J by 0 bases, and 9 bases separated the two germline ends. Germline values: CDR1 SGHRS, CDR2 YFSETQ. The CDR3 covers 15 residues. The CDR3, as DNA: TGCGCCAGCAGCTTGATGGGGACAAGCACAGATACGCAGTATTTT. Translation gives CASSLMGTSTDTQYF.

This clonotype occurred a few times. The V call is TRBV20-1, the J call TRBJ2-1, with 11 bases aligning to TRBD2. Unmatched junction bases numbered 7, after V lost 3 bases and J lost 6 bases. Per the germline V gene, CDR1 is DFQATT and CDR2 is SNEGSKA (reference sequence). The length of the CDR3 is 15 residues. CDR3 nucleotide sequence: TGCAGTGCTAGCAACGTAGCGGGAGGGCGCAATGAGCAGTTCTTC. Translating gives CSASNVAGGRNEQFF.

This clonotype was detected a few times. The V gene is TRBV4-1, the J gene TRBJ2-5, with D tentatively TRBD1 (6 bases). V lost 4 bases to trimming and J lost 5 bases, with 20 bases between them. The CDR3 runs to 16 residues. Per the germline V gene, CDR1 is MGHRA and CDR2 is YSYEKL. For the CDR3, the DNA is TGCGCCAGCAGCCCGTTCCACGGACAGCCCTCCGAGACCCAGTACTTC. It is translated as CASSPFHGQPSETQYF.

The chain links TRBV2 to TRBJ2-1; TRBD2 aligns across 14 bases. Germline lookup yields CDR1 SNHLY and CDR2 FYNNEI. V gave up 3 bases and J gave up 15 bases; unmatched junction bases: 7. The CDR3 is 14 amino acids. CDR3 sequence: CASSDGTSGREPFF. The CDR3 region has the DNA TGTGCCAGCAGTGACGGGACTAGCGGGAGAGAACCGTTCTTC. Full variable domain (remainder filled in from reference TRBV2 and TRBJ2-1): EPEVTQTPSHQVTQMGQEVILRCVPISNHLYFYWYRQILGQKVEFLVSFYNNEISEKSEIFDDQFSVERPDGSNFTLKIRSTKLEDSAMYFCASSDGTSGREPFFGPGTRLTVL.

This clonotype came up many times. The chain employs TRBV7-2 and TRBJ2-3; 7 positions agree with TRBD1. This CDR3 has 15 amino acids. The V gene's germline CDR1 is SGHTA and CDR2 FQGNSA. With V trimmed by 5 bases and J by 0 bases, 5 bases remained unmatched. Written as DNA, the CDR3 is TGTGCCAGCAGCCTCGGGACAGTTAGCACAGATACGCAGTATTTT. The encoded protein is CASSLGTVSTDTQYF.

This clonotype was counted a few times. V usage is TRBV4-1 and J usage is TRBJ2-7; D gene uncertain. Germline assignment: CDR1 MGHRA and CDR2 YSYEKL. CDR3 length: 14 residues. Trimming took 0 bases from V and 3 from J, leaving 9 bases between them. The CDR3 DNA reads TGCGCCAGCAGCCAAGAACGGCTAGGCTACGAGCAGTACTTC. It codes for CASSQERLGYEQYF.